The 6 T cell receptor beta chains below were found in one sample sequenced in a study of cytomegalovirus exposure and HLA in healthy donors. Sequencing used immunoSEQ multiplex PCR; TCRdb keeps in-frame clones, though not all of them. The table includes roughly 330,000 clones, approximately 90% detected once. The sequencing sample was made of PBMCs. These receptors were taken from a woman aged 25-40 years in good health and CMV-seropositive.

V is TRBV19 and J is TRBJ2-7, with TRBD1 as a possible D gene (6 bases). From germline, CDR1 is LNHDA and CDR2 SQIVND (reference sequence). The CDR3 covers 14 residues. Trimming removed 6 bases at V and 2 bases at J, with 14 bases between. The CDR3 region has the DNA TGTGCCAGTAGCAGCTACGACAGGACCTACGAGCAGTACTTC. It codes for CASSSYDRTYEQYF.

This chain links TRBV7-3 with TRBJ2-1; D not resolved. This CDR3 has 15 residues. The V end lost 1 base, the J end lost 0 bases, and 7 bases lay between the germline ends. The germline V gene encodes CDR1 SGHTA and CDR2 FQGTGA. This chain's CDR3 is CASSLRPGSYNEQFF. In DNA form, the CDR3 reads TGTGCCAGCAGCTTAAGACCCGGCTCCTACAATGAGCAGTTCTTC.

This chain connects TRBV9 to TRBJ2-3; D not resolved. This CDR3 spans 15 amino acids. V lost 0 bases and J 0 bases, leaving 8 bases between the germline ends. CDR1 SGDLS and CDR2 YYNGEE come from the germline V gene. CDR3 sequence (DNA): TGTGCCAGCAGCGTAGTCGGAGCAAGCACAGATACGCAGTATTTT. Its translation: CASSVVGASTDTQYF.

The count of this clone is one. The chain employs TRBV30 and TRBJ1-2; D remains ambiguous. Trimming shortened V by 1 base and J by 5 bases, and 5 bases separated the two germline ends. This CDR3 has 11 residues. CDR1 is GTSNPN and CDR2 is SVGIG in the germline V gene (reference sequence). CDR3 in amino acids: CAWSAPYGYTF. CDR3 in DNA: TGTGCCTGGAGTGCCCCATATGGCTACACCTTC.

V gene TRBV30 combines with J gene TRBJ2-7, with no clear D. The germline gives CDR1 GTSNPN, CDR2 SVGIG (reference sequence). V was clipped by 0 bases and J by 3 bases, with 12 bases between them. The CDR3 is 14 residues long. The CDR3 nucleotides are TGTGCCTGGAGTGTATTTAACAGAGGCTACGAGCAGTACTTC. It yields the protein CAWSVFNRGYEQYF.

The V and J genes are TRBV4-3 and TRBJ2-1, with D perhaps matching TRBD2 (6 bases). Trimming removed 5 bases at V and 7 bases at J, with 15 bases between. Per the germline V gene, CDR1 is LGHNA and CDR2 is YSLEER. CDR3 size: 14 residues. The CDR3: CASSGGLARNEQFF. CDR3 nucleotides: TGCGCCAGCAGCGGGGGACTTGCCAGAAATGAGCAGTTCTTC.